The T cell receptor (beta chain) described here comes from a study of blood T cell repertoires in COVID-19. The data were produced by immunoSEQ multiplex PCR, yet TCRdb's version contains in-frame clones alone and is incomplete. The sample contains just over 250,000 clones, more than 85% of which appear only once. The CDR3 runs to 11 residues. V dropped 3 bases and J dropped 10 bases, with 10 bases sitting between them. Germline values: CDR1 MNHNS, CDR2 SASEGT. The chain employs TRBV6-1 and TRBJ2-7, with a possible D match to TRBD2 (6 bases). The sequence came from a person aged 18 to 35 with COVID-19, enrolled during active disease. The sample was peripheral blood. CDR3 DNA sequence: TGTGCCAGCAGTGATTGGGGGGAACAGTACTTC. This sequence encodes CASSDWGEQYF.